The next 32 T cell receptor beta chains were all read from a single sample in a study of cytomegalovirus exposure and HLA in healthy donors. Primers included in the PCR were 60 Vbeta and 13 Jbeta primers. Only in-frame clones appear in the TCRdb table, and some are missing; sequencing was by immunoSEQ multiplex PCR. The data show about 52,000 clones, with roughly three fifths seen just once and about an eighth held by the top ten. The sequenced material came from PBMCs. The receptors here all came from a human donor in good health.

V and J are TRBV5-5 and TRBJ1-5; D is perhaps TRBD1 (6 bases). Germline V lookup: CDR1 SGHKS, CDR2 YYEKEE (reference sequence). V shed 5 bases and J shed 0 bases, with 18 bases lying between them. The CDR3 loop spans 17 amino acids. In DNA, the CDR3 is TGTGCCAGCAGTACAGCCGGGACACCCTATAGCAATCAGCCCCAGCATTTT. This gives the protein CASSTAGTPYSNQPQHF.

The chain combines TRBV11-2 with TRBJ2-7; 8 bases align to TRBD1. With 3 bases clipped from V and 6 bases from J, the junction kept 7 bases outside the gene matches. This CDR3 contains 14 residues. CDR1 and CDR2 from the germline V gene are SGHAT and FQNNGV. The CDR3 spells CASSFRQGSGEQYF. In DNA form, the CDR3 reads TGTGCCAGCAGCTTCCGACAGGGGTCCGGCGAGCAGTACTTC.

In this sample, this clone turned up a few times. The chain recombines TRBV30 with TRBJ2-3, with 8 bases fitting TRBD2. Germline V gene lookup returns CDR1 GTSNPN and CDR2 SVGIG (reference sequence). This CDR3 is 14 amino acids long. V was pared by 3 bases and J by 1 base, with 3 bases of the junction left unmatched. The CDR3 spells CAWSRGGRTDTQYF. In DNA, the CDR3 is TGTGCCTGGAGCCGGGGGGGCCGCACAGATACGCAGTATTTT.

Only a few counts were recorded for this clone. The J gene is TRBJ2-7, the V gene TRBV15; 10 positions agree with TRBD1. V shed 5 bases and J 6 bases; nucleotides not matched to a gene: 16. The CDR3 has 17 amino acids. The V gene's germline CDR1 is LNHNV and CDR2 YYDKDF (reference sequence). The chain's CDR3 is CATSRRPLDRGISEQYF. The CDR3 DNA sequence: TGTGCCACCAGCCGCCGCCCTTTGGACAGGGGGATTTCCGAGCAGTACTTC.

The J gene is TRBJ1-1, the V gene TRBV7-9; the match to TRBD1 covers 7 bases. Per germline, CDR1 SEHNR and CDR2 FQNEAQ (reference sequence). The CDR3 contains 17 residues. This chain's CDR3 is CGSSPGGGGAMDTEAFF. DNA of the CDR3: TGTGGGAGCAGCCCTGGAGGGGGCGGCGCCATGGACACTGAAGCTTTCTTT.

This chain links TRBV4-2 with TRBJ2-2, with TRBD1 matching over 7 bases. In germline, CDR1 is LGHNA, CDR2 YNFKEQ. The CDR3 has 16 residues. Germline trimming cut 4 bases from V and 3 bases from J; bases unmatched to any gene: 8. The CDR3, as DNA: TGTGCCAGCAGCCCAGGAGAGGGGGCGGACACCGGGGAGCTGTTTTTT. As protein: CASSPGEGADTGELFF.

This sequence joins TRBV27 and TRBJ2-2, with 9 nucleotides matching TRBD2. The CDR3 covers 17 residues. Germline values: CDR1 MNHEY, CDR2 SMNVEV (reference sequence). V was clipped by 4 bases and J by 2 bases; unmatched bases: 8. The CDR3 loop reads CASSSYSGGPNTGELFF. DNA of the CDR3: TGTGCCAGCAGTTCTTATAGCGGGGGACCAAACACCGGGGAGCTGTTTTTT.

The V and J genes are TRBV27 and TRBJ1-6, with 9 bases lining up with TRBD1. The V gene end was trimmed by 8 bases and the J gene end by 9 bases; junction bases not matched to a gene: 8. This CDR3 region has 14 residues. Germline V gene lookup returns CDR1 MNHEY and CDR2 SMNVEV (reference sequence). The CDR3 spells CASGGQGKGSPLHF. In nucleotides, the CDR3 is TGTGCCAGCGGAGGACAGGGGAAGGGTTCACCCCTCCACTTT.

The table lists this clone with a few counts. The V call is TRBV7-2, the J call TRBJ2-7; the D gene is possibly TRBD1 (6 bases). Deletions cut 1 base from V and 2 bases from J, with 9 bases between. This CDR3 has 14 residues. Germline assignment: CDR1 SGHTA and CDR2 FQGNSA. The CDR3 spells CASSLGGQAYEQYF. The CDR3 bases are TGTGCCAGCAGCTTAGGGGGGCAAGCCTACGAGCAGTACTTC.

The V call is TRBV7-6, the J call TRBJ1-5; no clear D. Trimming shortened V by 2 bases and J by 2 bases, and 13 bases separated the two germline ends. The CDR3 is 16 residues long. CDR1 is SGHVS and CDR2 is FNYEAQ in the germline V gene. The CDR3 region is CASSLRSGSGNQPQHF. CDR3 DNA sequence: TGTGCCAGCAGCTTAAGGTCCGGGTCGGGCAATCAGCCCCAGCATTTT.

This chain uses TRBV4-1 with TRBJ2-5; 9 bases match TRBD1. The J call may be mistaken, given a closer DNA end match to TRBJ2-7. CDR3 length: 16 residues. CDR1 MGHRA and CDR2 YSYEKL come from the germline V gene. The CDR3 sequence is CASSHQPGQGLPEQYF. CDR3 nucleotide sequence: TGCGCCAGCAGCCATCAACCGGGACAGGGATTACCCGAGCAGTACTTC.

The chain has TRBV5-4 and TRBJ1-5; TRBD1 matches at 8 bases. The trim removed 1 base at V and 9 bases at J, leaving 12 bases unmatched. CDR3 size: 16 residues. Per germline, CDR1 SGHNT and CDR2 YYREEE (reference sequence). Written as DNA, the CDR3 is TGTGCCAGCAGCTTGTACCCAGGACAGGGAGTCCCGCCCCAGCATTTT. This codes for CASSLYPGQGVPPQHF.

The chain links TRBV2 to TRBJ1-5; 7 bases map to TRBD1. This CDR3 has 15 residues. Germline CDR1 reads SNHLY; CDR2 reads FYNNEI. V was clipped by 3 bases and J by 2 bases; unmatched bases: 4. CDR3 protein: CASSDRQGGNQPQHF. Here the CDR3 DNA reads TGTGCCAGCAGTGATAGGCAGGGGGGCAATCAGCCCCAGCATTTT.

The rearrangement links TRBV5-1 to TRBJ2-3, with 13 bases matching TRBD2. There are 20 residues in the CDR3. Germline trimming cut 5 bases from V and 1 base from J; bases unmatched to any gene: 16. CDR1 SGHRS and CDR2 YFSETQ come from the germline V gene. The CDR3 region has the DNA TGCGCCAGCAGTTCCGGACTAGCGGGGGAACACCTCTACCGCACAGATACGCAGTATTTT. It translates to CASSSGLAGEHLYRTDTQYF.

This CDR3 reads CASSPSFAEETQYF. CDR3 DNA sequence: TGTGCCAGCAGCCCTAGCTTCGCGGAGGAGACCCAGTACTTC. The rearrangement uses TRBV11-3 and TRBJ2-5, with a tentative D call TRBD2 (5 bases). CDR3 length equals 14 residues. V gave up 5 bases and J gave up 5 bases, with 15 bases separating them. Germline V gives CDR1 SGHNT, CDR2 YENEEA. The full variable domain, in which reference TRBV11-3 and TRBJ2-5 provide the parts outside the CDR3, is EAGVVQSPRYKIIEKKQPVAFWCNPISGHNTLYWYLQNLGQGPELLIRYENEEAVDDSQLPKDRFSAERLKGVDSTLKIQPAELGDSAVYLCASSPSFAEETQYFGPGTRLLVL.

This rearrangement joins TRBV29-1 to TRBJ2-7; unclear D gene. Trimming left V 5 bases short and J 8 bases short, with 19 bases between. The CDR3 runs 13 residues. The germline V gene encodes CDR1 SQVTM and CDR2 ANQGSEA. The CDR3 DNA is TGCAGCGTTCTTGGAAGCGCGGCATCCCAGCAGTACTTC. Residues: CSVLGSAASQQYF.

In its sample, this clone was seen a few times. The gene calls are TRBV9 and TRBJ2-7, with TRBD1 matching over 10 bases. The germline V gene encodes CDR1 SGDLS and CDR2 YYNGEE. There are 17 residues in the CDR3. The junction had 22 bases not matched to a gene; V was cut back by 4 bases and J by 12 bases. The CDR3 DNA reads as TGTGCCAGCAGCCCCCGAGCCGGGACAGGGGAGAACTACCAGCCGTACTTC. It codes for CASSPRAGTGENYQPYF.

This clone came up a few times. The V and J genes are TRBV19 and TRBJ1-6; D unclear. V shed 6 bases and J shed 9 bases, with 18 bases lying between them. The CDR3 is made up of 15 amino acids. The germline CDR1 and CDR2 sequences are LNHDA and SQIVND (reference sequence). The CDR3 reads CASSSLGTATSPLHF. Written as DNA, the CDR3 is TGTGCCAGTAGCTCTTTAGGTACAGCTACTTCACCCCTCCACTTT.

There are a few counts of this clone. The V gene is TRBV18, the J gene TRBJ2-3, with D maybe TRBD2 (6 bases). The V end lost 3 bases, the J end lost 0 bases, and 10 bases lay between the germline ends. The CDR3 consists of 15 residues. CDR1 is KGHSH and CDR2 is LQKENI in the germline V gene. The CDR3 DNA is TGTGCCAGCTCACCCGTCGGGGGTAGCACAGATACGCAGTATTTT. It translates to CASSPVGGSTDTQYF.

This chain joins TRBV6-5 and TRBJ1-3; no clear D. V gave up 2 bases and J gave up 0 bases, with 11 bases separating them. From germline, CDR1 is MNHEY and CDR2 SVGAGI. The CDR3 totals 16 residues. CDR3 DNA sequence: TGTGCCAGCAGTTACCGTCAGGAGGGCTCTGGAAACACCATATATTTT. This gives the protein CASSYRQEGSGNTIYF.

The rearrangement links TRBV7-2 to TRBJ1-5; TRBD1 is a possible D gene (6 bases). The V and J ends lost 5 bases and 3 bases respectively, with 17 bases between them. The CDR3 has 16 residues. CDR1 and CDR2 (germline): SGHTA, FQGNSA. As DNA, the CDR3 is TGTGCCAGCAGCAACCGGGACATTGGATCCAATCAGCCCCAGCATTTT. It yields the protein CASSNRDIGSNQPQHF.

This clone was seen a single time. The rearrangement joins TRBV7-2 to TRBJ1-5; D unclear. Germline assignment: CDR1 SGHTA and CDR2 FQGNSA. This CDR3 is built from 13 residues. V lost 5 bases and J 4 bases, leaving 9 bases between the germline ends. The DNA for the CDR3 is TGTGCCAGCAGCCCTATTATAAATCAGCCCCAGCATTTT. This codes for CASSPIINQPQHF.

V gene TRBV10-2 combines with J gene TRBJ1-3; D remains ambiguous. V lost 6 bases and J lost 1, with 19 bases in between. CDR1 and CDR2 (germline): WSHSY, SAAADI. The CDR3 has 17 amino acids. In DNA form, the CDR3 reads TGCGCCAGCAGCCTGACGGATCAGGAAAGATCTGGAAACACCATATATTTT. Translated: CASSLTDQERSGNTIYF.

The chain uses TRBV29-1 and TRBJ2-1; D gene unclear. V was cut by 7 bases and J by 3 bases, with 7 bases left in between. CDR1 is SQVTM and CDR2 is ANQGSEA in the germline V gene. The CDR3 runs 11 residues. CDR3 loop: CSDLSYNEQFF. CDR3 coding DNA: TGCAGCGACCTCAGCTACAATGAGCAGTTCTTC.

This clone turned up a few times. Written as DNA, the CDR3 is TGTGCCTGGGGAGCCCTCCGGGTCCCCGGAGGAGAGACCCAGTACTTC. Its protein product is CAWGALRVPGGETQYF. This chain joins TRBV30 and TRBJ2-5; possibly TRBD2 for D (5 bases). V was pared by 5 bases and J by 4 bases, with 23 bases between. This CDR3 comprises 16 residues. The germline V gene has CDR1 GTSNPN and CDR2 SVGIG (reference sequence).

The chain uses TRBV7-2 and TRBJ2-5, with D perhaps matching TRBD1 (7 bases). The germline V and J ends were trimmed by 5 bases and 3 bases, with 10 bases remaining between them. CDR1 SGHTA and CDR2 FQGNSA come from the germline V gene. The CDR3 is made up of 13 amino acids. The CDR3 bases are TGTGCCAGCAGCCCCAGGGGGGAAGAGACCCAGTACTTC. As protein: CASSPRGEETQYF. The full variable domain, with the rest looked up from reference TRBV7-2 and TRBJ2-5, is GAGVSQSPSNKVTEKGKDVELRCDPISGHTALYWYRQSLGQGLEFLIYFQGNSAPDKSGLPSDRFSAERTGGSVSTLTIQRTQQEDSAVYLCASSPRGEETQYFGPGTRLLVL.

The chain joins TRBV29-1 to TRBJ1-1, with 7 bases aligning to TRBD1. V lost 7 bases, J lost 2 bases, and 10 bases stayed unmatched. The CDR3 consists of 14 residues. Germline V gene data show CDR1 as SQVTM and CDR2 as ANQGSEA. Written as DNA, the CDR3 is TGCAGCGGACGTACACAGGGGATAAACACTGAAGCTTTCTTT. It is translated as CSGRTQGINTEAFF.

The V gene is TRBV7-2, the J gene TRBJ1-6, with D perhaps matching TRBD1 (5 bases). Trimming took off 10 bases at V and 7 bases at J, with 14 bases between the two ends. The CDR3 covers 13 residues. Germline V CDR1 and CDR2: SGHTA, FQGNSA. The CDR3 is CAIYRGGNSPLHF. The DNA of the CDR3 is TGTGCCATTTACCGCGGGGGGAATTCACCCCTCCACTTT.

This clone was seen only a few times. The chain couples TRBV7-9 to TRBJ1-5; TRBD1 is a possible D gene (5 bases). Deletions cut 5 bases from V and 4 bases from J, with 18 bases between. Germline CDR1 is SEHNR and CDR2 is FQNEAQ (reference sequence). CDR3 length: 16 amino acids. CDR3 sequence: CASSNVGRAGNQPQHF. Written as DNA, the CDR3 is TGTGCCAGCAGCAACGTCGGCAGGGCGGGGAATCAGCCCCAGCATTTT.

V and J are TRBV5-1 and TRBJ2-5; 8 bases match TRBD2. The J call may be incorrect, as the DNA end agrees better with TRBJ2-7. The CDR3 runs 16 residues. CDR1 SGHRS and CDR2 YFSETQ come from the germline V gene. Here the CDR3 DNA reads TGCGCCAGCAGCTTGCAAGCGGGGGTCGCATCCTACGAGCAGTACTTC. Its protein product is CASSLQAGVASYEQYF.

The rearrangement joins TRBV2 to TRBJ2-2; 9 positions agree with TRBD2. V lost 6 bases to trimming and J lost 6 bases; unmatched junction nucleotides: 2. Germline V gene data show CDR1 as SNHLY and CDR2 as FYNNEI. The CDR3 has 13 residues. The CDR3 coding sequence is TGTGCCAGCAGCCGCGGGGGGGCCGGGGAGCTGTTTTTT. Protein sequence: CASSRGGAGELFF.

The rearrangement joins TRBV5-4 to TRBJ2-1; TRBD1 aligns across 9 bases. V dropped 4 bases and J dropped 1; count of bases not matched to a gene: 3. The germline V gene has CDR1 SGHNT and CDR2 YYREEE (reference sequence). The CDR3 consists of 15 residues. The CDR3, as DNA: TGTGCCAGCAGCCTGGGACAGGGTTCCTACAATGAGCAGTTCTTC. Amino acid sequence: CASSLGQGSYNEQFF.